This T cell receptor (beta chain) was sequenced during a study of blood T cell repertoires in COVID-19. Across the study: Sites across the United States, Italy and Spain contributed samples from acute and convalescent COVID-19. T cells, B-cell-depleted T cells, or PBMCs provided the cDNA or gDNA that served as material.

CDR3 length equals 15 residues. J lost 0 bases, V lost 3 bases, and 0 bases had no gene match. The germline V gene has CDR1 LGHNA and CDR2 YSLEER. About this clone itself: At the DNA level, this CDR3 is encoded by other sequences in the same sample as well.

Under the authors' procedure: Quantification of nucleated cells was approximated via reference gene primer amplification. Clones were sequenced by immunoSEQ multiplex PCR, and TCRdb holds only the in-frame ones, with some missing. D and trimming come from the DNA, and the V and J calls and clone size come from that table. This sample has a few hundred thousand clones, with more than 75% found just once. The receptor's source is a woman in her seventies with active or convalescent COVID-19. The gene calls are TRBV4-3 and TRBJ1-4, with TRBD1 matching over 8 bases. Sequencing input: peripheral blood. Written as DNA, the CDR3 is TGCGCCAGCAGCCAGGACAGGGCAACTAATGAAAAACTGTTTTTT. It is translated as CASSQDRATNEKLFF.